This T cell receptor (beta chain) originates from a study of early T cells in non-severe SARS-CoV-2 infection. Across the whole study: Bulk RNA taken from unsorted whole blood was sequenced, leaving chains unpaired.

The CDR3 runs 13 residues. The V gene end was trimmed by 4 bases and the J gene end by 8 bases; junction bases not matched to a gene: 6. Per germline, CDR1 SGHRS and CDR2 YFSETQ. The protocol attached unique molecular identifiers to individual cDNA molecules. TCRdb processed the 5' RACE reads anew with MiXCR; each CDR3 protein has one entry. Of fewer than 85,000 distinct CDR3 sequences in the sample, about 11% were seen once. This clonotype appeared many times. As yet, its antigen is unknown. Study-wide points: Using VDJdb, the matching emphasized anti-spike CD8 responses while missing private and CD4 specificities.

The chain carries TRBV5-1 and TRBJ1-1; TRBD1 matches at 9 bases. The sequenced sample was whole blood, obtained at baseline. This TCR came from an adult who was a healthcare worker with PCR-confirmed SARS-CoV-2 infection or an uninfected control (not recorded which). CDR3 protein: CASSLQGQGEAFF. In nucleotides, the CDR3 is TGCGCCAGCAGCCTGCAGGGACAGGGAGAAGCTTTCTTT.